This T cell receptor beta chain derives from a study of cytomegalovirus exposure and HLA in healthy donors. General study results and limits: Through in vitro validation, a few CMV-associated chains were shown to be specific for CMV antigens. What was likely a sequencing artifact was a cluster of highly shared sequence variants.

The donors (healthy individuals) were bone marrow donors. Researchers ran the PCR with 60 Vbeta and 13 Jbeta primers. This table comes from immunoSEQ multiplex PCR, and its TCRdb copy is limited to in-frame clones, with some not included. Of 160,000 or so clones detected, roughly 77% appear once; the ten largest clones hold less than 4.5%. In regard to this clone: Its matching antigen is unknown.

J was trimmed by 2 bases and V by 3 bases; bases with no gene match: 3. This CDR3 contains 14 residues. CDR1 SGDLS and CDR2 YYNGEE come from the germline V gene. V usage is TRBV9 and J usage is TRBJ2-7; 9 bases are shared with TRBD1. Sequencing was performed on PBMCs. The sequence came from a man aged 25 to 40 in good health and CMV-seropositive. The CDR3 region is CASSAGQGTYEQYF. For the CDR3, the DNA is TGTGCCAGCAGCGCAGGACAGGGGACCTACGAGCAGTACTTC.